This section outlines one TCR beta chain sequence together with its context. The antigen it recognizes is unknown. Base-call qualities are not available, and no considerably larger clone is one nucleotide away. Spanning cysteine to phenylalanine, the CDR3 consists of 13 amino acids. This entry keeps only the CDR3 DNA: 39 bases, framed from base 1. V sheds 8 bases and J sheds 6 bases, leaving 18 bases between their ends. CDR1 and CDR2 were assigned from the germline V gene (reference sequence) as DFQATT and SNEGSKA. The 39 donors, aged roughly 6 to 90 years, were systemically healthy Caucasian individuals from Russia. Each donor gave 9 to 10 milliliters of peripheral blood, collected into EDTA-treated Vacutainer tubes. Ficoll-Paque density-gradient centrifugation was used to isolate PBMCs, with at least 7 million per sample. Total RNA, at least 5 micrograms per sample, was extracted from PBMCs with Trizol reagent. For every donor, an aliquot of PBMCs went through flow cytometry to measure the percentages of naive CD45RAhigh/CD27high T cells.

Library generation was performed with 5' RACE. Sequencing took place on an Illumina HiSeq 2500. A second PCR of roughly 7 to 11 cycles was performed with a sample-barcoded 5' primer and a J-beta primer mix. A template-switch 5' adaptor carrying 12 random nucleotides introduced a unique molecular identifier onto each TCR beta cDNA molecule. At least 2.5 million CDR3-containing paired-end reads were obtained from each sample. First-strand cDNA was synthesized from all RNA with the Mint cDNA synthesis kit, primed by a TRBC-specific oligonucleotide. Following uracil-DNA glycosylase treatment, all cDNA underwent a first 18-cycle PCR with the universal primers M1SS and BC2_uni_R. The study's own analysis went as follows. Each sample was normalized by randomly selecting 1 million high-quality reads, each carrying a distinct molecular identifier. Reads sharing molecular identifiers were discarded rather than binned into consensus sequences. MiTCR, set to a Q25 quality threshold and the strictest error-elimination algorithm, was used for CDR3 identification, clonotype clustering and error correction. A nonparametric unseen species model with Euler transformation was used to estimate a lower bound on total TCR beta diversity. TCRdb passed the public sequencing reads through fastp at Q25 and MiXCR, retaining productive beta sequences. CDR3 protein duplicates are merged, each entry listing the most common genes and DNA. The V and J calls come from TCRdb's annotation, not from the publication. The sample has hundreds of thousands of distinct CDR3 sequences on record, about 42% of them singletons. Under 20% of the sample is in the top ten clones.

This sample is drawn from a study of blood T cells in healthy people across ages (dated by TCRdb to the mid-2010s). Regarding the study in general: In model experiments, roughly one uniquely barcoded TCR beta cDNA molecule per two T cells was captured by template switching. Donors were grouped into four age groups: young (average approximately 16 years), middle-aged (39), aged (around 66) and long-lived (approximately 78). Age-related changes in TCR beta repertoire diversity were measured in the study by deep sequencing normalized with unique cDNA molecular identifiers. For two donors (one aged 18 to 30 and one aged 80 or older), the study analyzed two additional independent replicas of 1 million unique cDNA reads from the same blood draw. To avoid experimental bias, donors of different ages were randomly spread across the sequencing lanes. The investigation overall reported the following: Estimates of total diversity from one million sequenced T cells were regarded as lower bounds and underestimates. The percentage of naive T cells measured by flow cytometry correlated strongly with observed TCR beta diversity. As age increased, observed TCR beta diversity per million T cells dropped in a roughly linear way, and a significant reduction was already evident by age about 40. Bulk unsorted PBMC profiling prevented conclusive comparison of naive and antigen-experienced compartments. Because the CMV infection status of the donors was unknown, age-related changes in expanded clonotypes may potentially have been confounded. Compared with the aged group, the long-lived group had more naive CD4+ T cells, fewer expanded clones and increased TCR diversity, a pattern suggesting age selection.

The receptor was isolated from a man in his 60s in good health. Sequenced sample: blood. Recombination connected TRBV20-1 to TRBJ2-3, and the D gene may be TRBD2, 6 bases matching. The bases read TGCAGTCGGAGCGGGTACCCCTCGGATACGCAGTATTTT. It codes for CSRSGYPSDTQYF.